Listed below are T cell receptor beta chains from one sample, sequenced in a study of blood T cells in healthy people across ages. One entry per CDR3 protein, called by TCRdb with MiXCR from the 5' RACE reads. This table holds fewer than 800,000 distinct CDR3 sequences, 45% to 50% found once. Sequencing was carried out using blood. Receptors originate from an older woman in good health. Each CDR3 is given with its conserved first and last residue. Fields, in order: clone size, J gene, CDR3 length, D gene, V gene, CDR3 DNA, CDR3 protein. D genes are given only for firm matches. Clone size is not always given. Where it is, it says once, few, many or a class for expanded clones.

NA	TRBJ2-7	15	TRBD1	TRBV4-3	TGCACCAGCAGCCAAGATATGGGACAGGGGTATGAGCAGTACTTC	CTSSQDMGQGYEQYF
NA	TRBJ1-1	14	NA	TRBV7-9	TGTGCCAGCAGCCCGACGACCAGGAACACTGAAGCTTTCTTT	CASSPTTRNTEAFF
NA	TRBJ2-4	15	TRBD2	TRBV6-6	TGTGCCTGCAAAACTAGCGGGAGGATCCAGGCCATTCAGTACTTC	CACKTSGRIQAIQYF
NA	TRBJ1-1	15	NA	TRBV5-1	TGCGCCAGCAGCAACGCCGGACAGACTGGGACTGAAGCTTTCTTT	CASSNAGQTGTEAFF
few	TRBJ1-2	14	NA	TRBV5-6	TGTGCCAGCAGCGGTGGAGGGAGGCACTATGGCTACACCTTC	CASSGGGRHYGYTF
many	TRBJ2-6	15	NA	TRBV4-3	TGCGCCAGCAGCCCGAAGATCTCTGGGGCCAACGTCCTGACTTTC	CASSPKISGANVLTF
NA	TRBJ2-1	13	NA	TRBV20-1	TGCAGTGCTAGAGGGGTCTACTACAATGAGCAGTTCTTC	CSARGVYYNEQFF
NA	TRBJ1-5	15	NA	TRBV6-2/TRBV6-3	TGTGCCAGCAGTGCCGGGACGTGGAGCAATCAGCCCCAGCATTTT	CASSAGTWSNQPQHF
few	TRBJ2-5	14	NA	TRBV11-2	TGTGCCAGCAGCTTAGACGACAGCCAAGAGACCCAGTACTTC	CASSLDDSQETQYF
NA	TRBJ2-7	12	NA	TRBV28	TGTGCCCTGGGGGATAGCTCCTACGAGCAGTACTTC	CALGDSSYEQYF
NA	TRBJ1-2	14	NA	TRBV7-2	TGTGCCAGCAGCTTGCCGCTGAGGTGGTATGGCTACACCTTC	CASSLPLRWYGYTF
NA	TRBJ1-1	14	TRBD1	TRBV28	TGTGCCAGCAGGACAGGGTACGAGGGCACTGAAGCTTTCTTT	CASRTGYEGTEAFF
few	TRBJ1-6	12	NA	TRBV4-3	TGCGCCAGCAGCCAAGATGGTTCACCCCTCCACTTT	CASSQDGSPLHF
few	TRBJ2-7	15	NA	TRBV12-3/TRBV12-4	TGTGCCAGCAGCCCAGCGACCGGGGTGGGCTACGAGCAGTACTTC	CASSPATGVGYEQYF
few	TRBJ1-1	13	NA	TRBV12-3/TRBV12-4	TGTGCCAGCAGTTTAATGGGGACCCTTGAAGCTTTCTTT	CASSLMGTLEAFF
NA	TRBJ1-1	13	TRBD1	TRBV18	TGTGCCAGCTCACCCGGGACAGGGATTGAAGCTTTCTTT	CASSPGTGIEAFF
once	TRBJ2-1	16	TRBD2	TRBV7-6	TGTGCCAGCAGCCAGCATCTAGCGGGAGTGGACGGTGAGCAGTTCTTC	CASSQHLAGVDGEQFF
NA	TRBJ1-4	14	TRBD1	TRBV7-2	TGTGCCAGCAGCCCGGACAGGATTAATGGAAAACTGTTTTTT	CASSPDRINGKLFF
NA	TRBJ1-1	13	TRBD1	TRBV5-1	TGCGCCAGCAACCGGGGGACAGGCGGAGAAGCTTTCTTT	CASNRGTGGEAFF
NA	TRBJ1-2	14	NA	TRBV7-2	TGTGCCAGCAGCTTAGGCAATCCTGCAGCAGGCTACACCTTC	CASSLGNPAAGYTF
few	TRBJ2-3	17	NA	TRBV6-6	TGTGCCAGCAGAAAAGGGGCCCGGGGAAGGTCCACAGATACGCAGTATTTT	CASRKGARGRSTDTQYF
NA	TRBJ2-1	13	NA	TRBV10-3	TGTGCCATCAGTGAGGGGCCACCCAGTGAGCAGTTCTTC	CAISEGPPSEQFF
NA	TRBJ2-7	12	NA	TRBV6-1	TGTGCCAGCACACAGTTGTCCTACGAGCAGTACTTC	CASTQLSYEQYF
NA	TRBJ1-5	15	NA	TRBV5-1	TGCGCCAGCAGCTTGGATGGGGCAGGGAATCAGCCCCAGCATTTT	CASSLDGAGNQPQHF
NA	TRBJ1-1	13	NA	TRBV28	TGTGCCAGCAGACAGGGACGGTTAACACAAGTTTTCTTT	CASRQGRLTQVFF
NA	TRBJ2-3	19	NA	TRBV10-3	TGTGCCATCAGTGAAAGAGGCAGGGCGGAAAGGCGGTTCACAGATACGCAGTATTTT	CAISERGRAERRFTDTQYF
NA	TRBJ1-2	16	TRBD1	TRBV10-3	TGTGCCATCAGTGGGGCCTTGACAGGGGGGGACTATGGCTACACCTTC	CAISGALTGGDYGYTF
many	TRBJ2-1	14	TRBD1	TRBV29-1	TGCAGCGTCCTCAGGGGGTCGCTATTCAATGAGCAGTTCTTC	CSVLRGSLFNEQFF
NA	TRBJ1-5	15	TRBD1	TRBV7-2	TGTGCCAGCAGCGCAGACAGGGGGTTCGGTCAGCCCCAGCATTTT	CASSADRGFGQPQHF
NA	TRBJ2-7	14	TRBD1	TRBV6-2/TRBV6-3	TGTGCCAGCAGTGACCGGACAGGGGGCGGTGAGCAGTACTTC	CASSDRTGGGEQYF
NA	TRBJ2-6	15	NA	TRBV6-6	TGTGCCAGCAGCCGGCCAACGGCTGGGGCCAACGTCCTGACTTTC	CASSRPTAGANVLTF
NA	TRBJ2-6	18	TRBD1	TRBV28	TGTGCCAGCAGTAATCTCGGACAGGGTCTCTCTGGGGCCAACGTCCTGACTTTC	CASSNLGQGLSGANVLTF
few	TRBJ2-5	15	TRBD1	TRBV5-1	TGCGCCAGCAGCTTGGCGGCAGGGGGCGGTGAGACCCAGTACTTC	CASSLAAGGGETQYF
once	TRBJ2-4	17	TRBD1	TRBV6-6	TGTGCCAGCAGTAATACCGGGACAGGGCTAGCCAAAAACATTCAGTACTTC	CASSNTGTGLAKNIQYF